This T cell receptor (beta chain) was identified during a study of blood T cell repertoires in COVID-19. In the study overall: Sources were T cells, B-cell-depleted T cells, or PBMCs; the material itself was cDNA or gDNA.

The CDR3 runs 15 residues. The germline V gene has CDR1 MNHEY and CDR2 SVGAGI. Trimming took 6 bases from V and 6 from J, leaving 17 bases between them. TCRdb keeps only in-frame clones here, not all; method: immunoSEQ multiplex PCR. The sample lists about 160,000 clones, 78% occurring once. The V and J genes are TRBV6-5 and TRBJ2-2; D is perhaps TRBD1 (7 bases). The source material was peripheral blood. The clonotype comes from a woman of 80 years or more with acute or convalescent COVID-19. DNA for the CDR3: TGTGCCAGCAGATACGGCAGGGGGGAGGCCGGGGAGCTGTTTTTT. It yields the protein CASRYGRGEAGELFF.